The 26 T cell receptor beta chains listed next were all sequenced from one sample in a study of CD8+ T cells in alopecia areata. Extraction and reverse transcription of RNA yielded cDNA as the sequencing template. Data came from immunoSEQ multiplex PCR; TCRdb stores just in-frame clones and leaves some out. The data contain 220,000 or so clones, about 60% of them singletons. Material: CD4+ T cells sorted from blood, obtained at week 0. These receptors all come from a human donor with alopecia areata.

The chain carries TRBV4-2 and TRBJ2-3, with D perhaps matching TRBD2 (6 bases). This CDR3 is 15 amino acids long. Between the trimmed V and J ends, which lost 1 base and 6 bases, there was a span of 14 bases. CDR1 is LGHNA and CDR2 is YNFKEQ in the germline V gene. The DNA for the CDR3 is TGTGCCAGCAGCCAAGGGTTGGCGGGGCGGGATACGCAGTATTTT. It is translated as CASSQGLAGRDTQYF.

The chain is built from TRBV10-3 and TRBJ2-7; 8 bases are a match to TRBD1. V lost 3 bases and J lost 3; bases outside the gene matches: 19. Per the germline V gene, CDR1 is ENHRY and CDR2 is SYGVKD. The CDR3 length is 19 residues. CDR3 protein: CAISEGQGSEGEIFYEQYF. For the CDR3, the DNA is TGTGCCATCAGTGAAGGACAGGGAAGTGAAGGCGAGATATTCTACGAGCAGTACTTC.

The rearrangement uses TRBV7-9 and TRBJ2-5; D remains unclear. The length of the CDR3 is 11 residues. Germline V gene lookup returns CDR1 SEHNR and CDR2 FQNEAQ (reference sequence). Trimming pared 5 bases from V and 7 bases from J, leaving 8 bases between. The CDR3 region has the DNA TGTGCCAGCAGCGTAGGCGGGACCCAGTACTTC. It specifies CASSVGGTQYF. Full variable domain (missing parts from reference TRBV7-9 and TRBJ2-5): DTGVSQNPRHKITKRGQNVTFRCDPISEHNRLYWYRQTLGQGPEFLTYFQNEAQLEKSRLLSDRFSAERPKGSFSTLEIQRTEQGDSAMYLCASSVGGTQYFGPGTRLLVL.

V gene TRBV7-6 combines with J gene TRBJ2-5; D is undetermined. The CDR3 runs to 13 residues. Trimming stripped 5 bases from V and 0 bases from J, with 7 bases between. The V gene's germline CDR1 is SGHVS and CDR2 FNYEAQ. The CDR3, as DNA: TGTGCCAGCAGCATTAATTACCAAGAGACCCAGTACTTC. Translated, it gives CASSINYQETQYF.

The chain links TRBV19 to TRBJ2-2; TRBD1 agrees at 8 bases. Germline V gives CDR1 LNHDA, CDR2 SQIVND (reference sequence). After removal of 5 bases from V and 1 base from J, the junction contained 6 bases not matched to a gene. This CDR3 region has 16 residues. CDR3 in amino acids: CASSPLDRGNTGELFF. CDR3 nucleotide sequence: TGTGCCAGTAGTCCGCTCGACAGGGGGAACACCGGGGAGCTGTTTTTT.

In its sample, this clone was seen once. This chain links TRBV7-8 with TRBJ2-1; TRBD1 or TRBD2 may be the D gene (6 bases each). The V end was cut by 5 bases, the J end by 2 bases, with 22 bases between. This CDR3 has 18 amino acids. The germline V gene has CDR1 SGHVS and CDR2 FQNEAQ. The CDR3 bases are TGTGCCAGCAGCAGAAGGGGGGCCGTGAGGGCCCCCTACAATGAGCAGTTCTTC. As protein: CASSRRGAVRAPYNEQFF.

The chain employs TRBV4-1 and TRBJ1-1, with 9 positions matching TRBD1. The CDR3 spans 13 residues. Germline-derived CDR1 and CDR2 are MGHRA and YSYEKL. The ends lost 5 bases at V and 4 bases at J; junction bases unmatched: 2. CDR3 in DNA: TGCGCCAGCAGCTTACAGGGGGCCACTGAAGCTTTCTTT. Protein: CASSLQGATEAFF.

The chain recombines TRBV12-5 with TRBJ1-5; D might be TRBD1 (5 bases). V was pared by 7 bases and J by 5 bases, with 9 bases between. The CDR3 extends over 12 amino acids. Germline V gives CDR1 LGHNT, CDR2 FRNRAP. In DNA, the CDR3 is TGTGCTAGTGCCGTGGGGGATCAGCCCCAGCATTTT. This codes for CASAVGDQPQHF.

The chain has TRBV9 and TRBJ2-1, with D uncertain. Germline V gene data show CDR1 as SGDLS and CDR2 as YYNGEE. The ends were cut back, 3 bases at V and 0 bases at J, with 13 bases in the middle. This CDR3 has 16 amino acids. The CDR3 DNA sequence: TGTGCCAGCAGCGGACCGCAGACTTACTCCTACAATGAGCAGTTCTTC. The encoded protein is CASSGPQTYSYNEQFF. The full variable domain, with the rest looked up from reference TRBV9 and TRBJ2-1, is DSGVTQTPKHLITATGQRVTLRCSPRSGDLSVYWYQQSLDQGLQFLIQYYNGEERAKGNILERFSAQQFPDLHSELNLSSLELGDSALYFCASSGPQTYSYNEQFFGPGTRLTVL.

This clone showed up just a few times. The chain combines TRBV5-8 with TRBJ2-7; TRBD1 matches 9 bases. Germline-derived CDR1 and CDR2 are SGHTS and YDEGEE. The CDR3 sequence is 13 residues long. V dropped 4 bases and J dropped 7; count of bases not matched to a gene: 6. The CDR3 DNA follows: TGTGCCAGCAGCCTCGGGACAGGGCGTGAGCAGTACTTC. Translated: CASSLGTGREQYF.

The table lists this clone with a count of one. J is TRBJ2-5 and V is TRBV11-2; TRBD2 aligns across 7 bases. CDR1 is SGHAT, CDR2 FQNNGV, per germline. The ends lost 8 bases at V and 1 base at J; junction bases unmatched: 1. The CDR3 is made up of 12 amino acids. The CDR3 DNA follows: TGTGCCAGCCGGGGGGTCCAAGAGACCCAGTACTTC. This codes for CASRGVQETQYF. Based on the CDR3 plus reference TRBV11-2 and TRBJ2-5, the full variable domain is EAGVAQSPRYKIIEKRQSVAFWCNPISGHATLYWYQQILGQGPKLLIQFQNNGVVDDSQLPKDRFSAERLKGVDSTLKIQPAKLEDSAVYLCASRGVQETQYFGPGTRLLVL.

V gene TRBV7-3 combines with J gene TRBJ2-1; D gene ambiguous. CDR3 length equals 13 residues. V dropped 0 bases and J dropped 5 bases, with 5 bases sitting between them. The germline V gene encodes CDR1 SGHTA and CDR2 FQGTGA. For the CDR3, the DNA is TGTGCCAGCAGCTTAACGGTAAACAATGAGCAGTTCTTC. It translates to CASSLTVNNEQFF.

This chain uses TRBV27 with TRBJ1-2; no definite D call. Germline loops: CDR1 MNHEY, CDR2 SMNVEV (reference sequence). The CDR3 has 13 amino acids. The V and J ends lost 6 bases and 7 bases respectively, with 15 bases between them. The CDR3 spells CASSPHPGGGYTF. The CDR3 bases are TGTGCCAGCAGCCCCCACCCCGGTGGTGGCTACACCTTC.

V is TRBV29-1 and J is TRBJ2-1; 10 nucleotides line up with TRBD1. Per the germline V gene, CDR1 is SQVTM and CDR2 is ANQGSEA. V lost 7 bases and J lost 4; bases outside the gene matches: 4. This CDR3 has 13 residues. CDR3 nucleotides: TGCAGCGGGGACAGGGGCCCTTACAATGAGCAGTTCTTC. The encoded protein is CSGDRGPYNEQFF.

This chain joins TRBV29-1 and TRBJ1-1, with 9 bases lining up with TRBD1. CDR1 and CDR2 (germline): SQVTM, ANQGSEA. The J segment lost 4 bases and the V segment lost 4 bases, leaving 1 base of the junction unmatched. This CDR3 contains 12 residues. The CDR3 is CSVVDRGTEAFF. The CDR3 nucleotides read TGCAGCGTTGTGGACAGGGGCACTGAAGCTTTCTTT.

The CDR3 sequence: CAWSQGQYIQYF. The CDR3 nucleotides read TGTGCCTGGAGCCAGGGACAATACATTCAGTACTTC. The chain carries TRBV30 and TRBJ2-4, with D tentatively TRBD1 (6 bases). The CDR3 has 12 amino acids. Germline V gene lookup returns CDR1 GTSNPN and CDR2 SVGIG (reference sequence). Trimming removed 3 bases from V and 8 bases from J, with 11 bases in between.

The V gene is TRBV29-1, the J gene TRBJ2-3, with D unresolved. Trimming took off 0 bases at V and 2 bases at J, with 6 bases between the two ends. CDR1 and CDR2 (germline): SQVTM, ANQGSEA. This CDR3 comprises 13 residues. The CDR3 bases are TGCAGCGTTGAAGAATTTGCCACAGATACGCAGTATTTT. Translation gives CSVEEFATDTQYF.

The V gene is TRBV29-1, the J gene TRBJ2-3, with D unresolved. CDR1 is SQVTM and CDR2 is ANQGSEA in the germline V gene. This CDR3 has 14 amino acids. V was clipped by 4 bases and J by 0 bases, with 11 bases between them. CDR3 in DNA: TGCAGCGTTGGGTACACCTTTAGCACAGATACGCAGTATTTT. This encodes CSVGYTFSTDTQYF.

The chain has TRBV6-1 and TRBJ1-5, with D maybe TRBD1 (5 bases). The V end lost 0 bases, the J end lost 8 bases, and 14 bases lay between the germline ends. Germline CDR1 and CDR2: MNHNS and SASEGT. The CDR3 is made up of 15 amino acids. CDR3 nucleotide sequence: TGTGCCAGCAGTGAAGCGAAGGGGCTGCTGAAGCCCCAGCATTTT. It encodes CASSEAKGLLKPQHF.

This sequence joins TRBV5-1 and TRBJ2-1; 11 bases are a match to TRBD2. The ends lost 1 base at V and 8 bases at J; junction bases unmatched: 5. Germline lookup yields CDR1 SGHRS and CDR2 YFSETQ. CDR3 length: 15 residues. As DNA, the CDR3 is TGCGCCAGCAGCTTGACTAGCGGGAGTACGGATGAGCAGTTCTTC. This sequence encodes CASSLTSGSTDEQFF. The full variable domain, its missing parts supplied by reference TRBV5-1 and TRBJ2-1, is KAGVTQTPRYLIKTRGQQVTLSCSPISGHRSVSWYQQTPGQGLQFLFEYFSETQRNKGNFPGRFSGRQFSNSRSEMNVSTLELGDSALYLCASSLTSGSTDEQFFGPGTRLTVL.

The CDR3 DNA is TGTGCCAGCAGCCGTAACCCACGAGGGAATGAAAAACTGTTTTTT. Its translation is CASSRNPRGNEKLFF. This chain uses TRBV4-2 with TRBJ1-4, with D unclear. Per the germline V gene, CDR1 is LGHNA and CDR2 is YNFKEQ. Trimming removed 4 bases from V and 5 bases from J, with 14 bases in between. The CDR3 is 15 amino acids.

In this sample, this clone turned up many times. This chain joins TRBV15 and TRBJ1-1; D is unclear. V was clipped by 5 bases and J by 2 bases, with 6 bases between them. CDR1 and CDR2 from the germline V gene are LNHNV and YYDKDF (reference sequence). CDR3 length: 12 residues. CDR3 loop: CATSVQNTEAFF. DNA of the CDR3: TGTGCCACCAGCGTCCAAAACACTGAAGCTTTCTTT.

The chain uses TRBV30 and TRBJ2-1, with D possibly being TRBD1 (5 bases). The germline V gene encodes CDR1 GTSNPN and CDR2 SVGIG (reference sequence). Trimming took 2 bases from V and 5 from J, leaving 10 bases between them. The CDR3 loop spans 13 amino acids. CDR3 DNA sequence: TGTGCCTGGAGTTTATTACAGGACAATGAGCAGTTCTTC. Translated, it gives CAWSLLQDNEQFF.

The J gene is TRBJ1-1, the V gene TRBV30; D unclear. There are 14 residues in the CDR3. Per the germline V gene, CDR1 is GTSNPN and CDR2 is SVGIG (reference sequence). Between the trimmed V and J ends, which lost 0 bases and 5 bases, there was a span of 13 bases. The CDR3 protein is CAWSVSRSGTEAFF. In DNA form, the CDR3 reads TGTGCCTGGAGTGTTTCTCGCAGTGGGACTGAAGCTTTCTTT.

The genes are TRBV28 and TRBJ2-2, with a weak D call TRBD2 (6 bases). The CDR3 is made up of 15 amino acids. CDR1 and CDR2 from the germline V gene are MDHEN and SYDVKM. V dropped 5 bases and J dropped 1 base, with 11 bases sitting between them. CDR3 loop: CASSAGTLNTGELFF. As DNA, the CDR3 is TGTGCCAGCAGTGCCGGGACTCTGAACACCGGGGAGCTGTTTTTT.

The chain joins TRBV19 to TRBJ1-2; D may be TRBD1 (5 bases). The CDR3 totals 14 residues. V lost 6 bases to trimming and J lost 5 bases, with 16 bases between them. CDR1 and CDR2 (germline): LNHDA, SQIVND (reference sequence). The CDR3 loop reads CASSRGEGAYGYTF. CDR3 DNA sequence: TGTGCCAGTAGCCGGGGAGAAGGGGCTTATGGCTACACCTTC.